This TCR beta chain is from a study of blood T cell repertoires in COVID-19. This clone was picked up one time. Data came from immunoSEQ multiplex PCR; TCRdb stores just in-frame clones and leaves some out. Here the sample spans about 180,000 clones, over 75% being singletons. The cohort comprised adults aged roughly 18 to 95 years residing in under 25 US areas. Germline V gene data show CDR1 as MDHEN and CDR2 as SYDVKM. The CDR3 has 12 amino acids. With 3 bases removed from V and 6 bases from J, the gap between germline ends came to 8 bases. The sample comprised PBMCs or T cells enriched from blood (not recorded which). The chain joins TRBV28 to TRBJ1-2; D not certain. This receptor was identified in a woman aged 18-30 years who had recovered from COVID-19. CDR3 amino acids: CASSLRDHGYTF. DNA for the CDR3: TGTGCCAGCAGTTTGAGGGATCATGGCTACACCTTC.